This T cell receptor (beta chain) was captured in a study of T cell changes during pregnancy in multiple sclerosis. The protocol was immunoSEQ multiplex PCR, while the TCRdb copy is restricted to in-frame clones and leaves out a portion. The data show some 100,000 clones, with 85% to 95% seen just once and more than 0.95% held by the top ten. After removal of 4 bases from V and 1 base from J, the junction contained 7 bases not matched to a gene. The CDR3 length is 15 residues. The germline CDR1 and CDR2 sequences are LNHNV and YYDKDF (reference sequence). The chain recombines TRBV15 with TRBJ2-7; 7 positions agree with TRBD2. Specimen: peripheral blood, collected in the second trimester of pregnancy. The clonotype originates from a female donor with multiple sclerosis, enrolled in a pregnancy study. CDR3 loop: CATSTGASGSYEQYF. The CDR3 DNA sequence: TGTGCCACCAGCACTGGGGCTAGCGGATCCTACGAGCAGTACTTC.